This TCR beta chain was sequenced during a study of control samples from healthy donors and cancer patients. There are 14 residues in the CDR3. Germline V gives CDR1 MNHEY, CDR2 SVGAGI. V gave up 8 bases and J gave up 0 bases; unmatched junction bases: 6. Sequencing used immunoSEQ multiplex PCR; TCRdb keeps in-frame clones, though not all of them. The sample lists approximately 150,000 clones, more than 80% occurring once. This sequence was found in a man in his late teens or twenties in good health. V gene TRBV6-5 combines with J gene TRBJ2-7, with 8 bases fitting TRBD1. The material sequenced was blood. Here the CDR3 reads CASGGTGLSYEQYF. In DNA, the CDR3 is TGTGCCAGCGGGGGGACAGGCCTCTCCTACGAGCAGTACTTC.